The sequence of this T cell receptor (beta chain) was determined in a study of beta chain features in type 1 diabetes. About the research overall: Cell yields, age and gender were similar between patients and healthy donors.

Germline CDR1 reads SNHLY; CDR2 reads FYNNEI. V lost 4 bases and J 1 base, leaving 14 bases between the germline ends. The CDR3 loop spans 15 amino acids. General study points: TCRB CDR3 length was moderately but significantly reduced in all four CD4+ subsets of Type 1 diabetes patients. A closer apparent resemblance between naive, central memory and Treg TCRB repertoires was seen in patients than in healthy donors.

Expressed TCRB transcripts got sequenced, as all isolated RNA was reverse transcribed. Assay used: immunoSEQ multiplex PCR; TCRdb lists only in-frame clones, some missing. The repertoire includes about 160,000 clones, 8% to 9.5% of them detected once, and around 0.5% sits in the top ten. Notes on this clone: Its antigen is undetermined.

This TCR was recovered from a woman aged 18 to 35 with type 1 diabetes. The chain is built from TRBV2 and TRBJ2-7, with D possibly matching TRBD2 (6 bases). The sequenced sample was central memory CD4+ T cells from blood. The CDR3 DNA is TGTGCCAGCAGTGCCGGGAGCGCTGGTTCCTACGAGCAGTACTTC. This translates into CASSAGSAGSYEQYF.